This TCR beta chain was found in a study of T cells after yellow fever vaccination. This clonotype came up many times. This CDR3 is built from 14 residues. The germline gives CDR1 MDHEN, CDR2 SYDVKM. Trimming removed 1 base from V and 8 bases from J; junction bases left unmatched: 6. In TCRdb, the 5' RACE reads were re-called with MiXCR into one record per CDR3 protein. The profile shows some 240,000 distinct CDR3 sequences, 5.2% of them singletons. The specimen was CD4+ T cells sorted from PBMCs, collected on the day of the yellow fever booster vaccination. The chain is built from TRBV28 and TRBJ1-2; 8 bases are shared with TRBD1. This TCR came from a man younger than 35 who received the YFV17D yellow fever vaccine. DNA for the CDR3: TGTGCCAGCAGTTTATCTATGGGACAGGAGGGCTACACCTTC. Protein product: CASSLSMGQEGYTF.